Below, 18 T cell receptor beta chains from the same sample are listed, as sequenced in a study of CD8+CD57+ T cells in acquired aplastic anemia. TCR beta VDJ and CDR3 profiles were obtained from a genomic DNA template. TCRdb re-called the reads with MiXCR, one entry per CDR3 protein. The data contain about 260,000 distinct CDR3 sequences, approximately 79% of them singletons. CD8+CD57+ cell expansion had been shown by flow cytometry in patients chosen for sequencing. Input material: sorted CD4+, CD8+, or CD8+CD57+ T cells (not recorded which) from PBMCs. These receptors all come from a human donor with aplastic anemia.

With respect to this clonotype: Relative to the germline gene, one junction end is altered; a read error may explain this. The chain employs TRBV15 and TRBJ2-3; possibly TRBD2 for D (5 bases). The V gene's germline CDR1 is LNHNV and CDR2 YYDKDF (reference sequence). CDR3 length: 12 amino acids. Here the CDR3 DNA reads TGTGCCTCCAGCGGTTTGGGGAATACGCAGTATTTT. Protein product: CASSGLGNTQYF.

This clonotype was observed a handful of times. V usage is TRBV10-3 and J usage is TRBJ2-3; D is perhaps TRBD2 (5 bases). The ends were cut back, 3 bases at V and 3 bases at J, with 10 bases in the middle. This CDR3 region has 14 residues. Germline V gene data show CDR1 as ENHRY and CDR2 as SYGVKD. Written as DNA, the CDR3 is TGTGCCATCAGTGAATGGGGAGTTACAGATACGCAGTATTTT. Translation: CAISEWGVTDTQYF.

The rearrangement links TRBV11-2 to TRBJ2-3; possible D gene TRBD1, 6 bases. Per germline, CDR1 SGHAT and CDR2 FQNNGV. This CDR3 region has 13 residues. Trimming cost V 0 bases and J 12 bases, with 13 bases left between them. As DNA, the CDR3 is TGTGCCAGCAGCTTAGATTGGGACACCGGTCAGTATTTT. Translation gives CASSLDWDTGQYF.

The J gene is TRBJ2-7, the V gene TRBV2; 9 nucleotides match TRBD1. The CDR3 totals 14 residues. Germline assignment: CDR1 SNHLY and CDR2 FYNNEI. The J segment lost 8 bases and the V segment lost 6 bases, leaving 11 bases of the junction unmatched. In DNA form, the CDR3 reads TGTGCCAGCAGGGACCGGGACAGGGTTACCCAGCAGTACGTC. Its translation is CASRDRDRVTQQYV.

Concerning this clonotype itself: The germline gene is not matched at one end of the junction; a read error may be the cause. The chain links TRBV24-1 to TRBJ2-3; D is perhaps TRBD1 or TRBD2 (6 bases each). Germline lookup yields CDR1 KGHDR and CDR2 SFDVKD. This CDR3 spans 13 amino acids. CDR3 sequence reads: CATLAGGTGTQFF. In DNA form, the CDR3 reads TGTGCCACCTTGGCCGGGGGCACCGGGACGCAGTTTTTT.

The chain uses TRBV7-2 and TRBJ1-5; possibly TRBD1 for D (6 bases). This CDR3 is 15 amino acids long. Germline lookup yields CDR1 SGHTA and CDR2 FQGNSA. Deletions cut 1 base from V and 7 bases from J, with 14 bases between. In DNA, the CDR3 is TGTGCCAGCAGCTTAGTTGGACAGTACAAGCAGCCCCAGCATTTT. Amino acids: CASSLVGQYKQPQHF.

This clonotype has only one observation. The junction departs from germline at one end; a sequencing error may be responsible. This sequence joins TRBV7-2 and TRBJ2-3; perhaps TRBD2 as D (5 bases). Germline V gene data show CDR1 as SGHTA and CDR2 as FQGNSA. The CDR3 has 14 amino acids. CDR3 region: CASSLTGGPGDTQF. CDR3 nucleotides: TGTGCCAGCAGCTTGACTGGAGGTCCCGGAGATACGCAGTTT.

V and J are TRBV7-8 and TRBJ2-3; TRBD2 might be the D (6 bases). Germline V CDR1 and CDR2: SGHVS, FQNEAQ. The CDR3 length is 15 residues. Between the trimmed V and J ends, which lost 5 bases and 0 bases, there was a span of 12 bases. CDR3 residues: CASSPWTMSTDTQYF. CDR3 DNA sequence: TGTGCCAGCAGCCCTTGGACTATGAGCACAGATACGCAGTATTTT.

This chain joins TRBV5-6 and TRBJ2-7; 8 bases fit TRBD1. CDR1 is SGHDT, CDR2 YYEEEE, per germline. J gave up 6 bases and V 0 bases, and 11 bases lay outside the gene matches. This CDR3 contains 16 residues. CDR3 DNA: TGTGCCAGCAGCTTGGAGGGACAGGCGAACCTGGCCGAGCAGTACGTC. This encodes CASSLEGQANLAEQYV.

CDR3 sequence (DNA): TGCAGTGCTAGACCTTGGACAGGGGATGGCTACACCTTC. Translating gives CSARPWTGDGYTF. The V gene is TRBV20-1, the J gene TRBJ1-2, with TRBD1 matching over 9 bases. This CDR3 comprises 13 residues. Germline CDR1 is DFQATT and CDR2 is SNEGSKA (reference sequence). V trimming: 2 bases; J trimming: 6 bases; junction bases outside the gene matches: 4.

Worth noting for this clonotype: The CDR3 end shows no conserved phenylalanine or tryptophan, and so a read error is likely. Because the CDR3's place on the DNA is in doubt, the DNA is left out and the CDR3 is given as listed by TCRdb. The chain couples TRBV2 to TRBJ2-4. Germline V gives CDR1 SNHLY, CDR2 FYNNEI. The CDR3 has 12 residues if both end residues are counted. Here the CDR3 reads CASRGAGNIPYY.

Regarding this clonotype: The missing conserved phenylalanine or tryptophan at the end of this CDR3 makes a read error likely. The DNA is left out, because the CDR3 cannot be placed on it with certainty; the CDR3 is given as TCRdb lists it. The V gene is TRBV7-9, the J gene TRBJ2-4. Inclusive of both ends, the CDR3 amounts to 12 amino acids. Germline CDR1 reads SEHNR; CDR2 reads FQNEAQ (reference sequence). The CDR3 loop is CASGLAGNIRSI.

The chain employs TRBV7-2 and TRBJ2-3; D may be TRBD2 (5 bases). Germline CDR1 and CDR2: SGHTA and FQGNSA. The CDR3 runs 15 residues. Trimming took 0 bases from V and 7 from J, leaving 14 bases between them. The CDR3 sequence is CASSLAGVRNNTQYF. The CDR3 DNA reads TGTGCCAGCAGCTTAGCGGGAGTGCGCAATAATACGCAGTATTTT.

This clonotype was counted a single time. This chain links TRBV11-3 with TRBJ2-5; no clear D gene. Germline CDR1 and CDR2: SGHNT and YENEEA. There are 13 residues in the CDR3. V lost 0 bases and J 5 bases, leaving 7 bases between the germline ends. The CDR3: CASSLDLSETQYF. The CDR3 DNA reads TGTGCCAGCAGCTTAGATCTGAGTGAGACCCAGTACTTC.

This clonotype has more than one count but fewer than ten. This sequence joins TRBV7-9 and TRBJ2-1; D gene uncertain. This CDR3 has 11 amino acids. V lost 1 base to trimming and J lost 13 bases, with 8 bases between them. Germline V lookup: CDR1 SEHNR, CDR2 FQNEAQ (reference sequence). As DNA, the CDR3 is TGTGCCAGCAGCTTAGTGGTAGTACAGTTCTTC. This codes for CASSLVVVQFF.

This clonotype was counted once. A read error may produce the germline difference seen at one junction end. The V and J genes are TRBV7-3 and TRBJ2-3, with D tentatively TRBD1 or TRBD2 (5 bases each). The CDR3 spans 14 residues. The germline CDR1 and CDR2 sequences are SGHTA and FQGTGA. CDR3 loop: CASSPGPAHDAHTF. DNA for the CDR3: TGTGCCAGCAGCCCGGGGCCTGCACACGATGCCCACACCTTT.

J is TRBJ2-1 and V is TRBV11-3; D perhaps matches TRBD2 (7 bases). The CDR3 contains 13 residues. Per germline, CDR1 SGHNT and CDR2 YENEEA. V dropped 6 bases and J dropped 9 bases, with 15 bases sitting between them. The CDR3 sequence: CASSPLGGGEQFF. The CDR3 nucleotides read TGTGCCAGCAGTCCACTAGGGGGGGGTGAGCAGTTCTTC.

V gene TRBV11-3 combines with J gene TRBJ2-7; the match to TRBD2 covers 9 bases. The V segment lost 4 bases and the J segment 13 bases; nucleotides outside the gene matches: 17. The length of the CDR3 is 15 residues. The germline gives CDR1 SGHNT, CDR2 YENEEA. The CDR3 region has the DNA TGTGCCAGCAGCTACAAGGGGGCCGGGACTAGCTACAACTACTTC. This sequence encodes CASSYKGAGTSYNYF.